This T cell receptor beta chain was sequenced in a study of T cell clonotyping in hematopoietic cell transplantation. Study results and caveats: Pathologically expanded recipient clonotypes increased progressively from day 30 to day 180 as diversity fell.

As concerns this clone: The antigen is undetermined.

Only in-frame clones appear in the TCRdb table, and some are missing; sequencing was by immunoSEQ multiplex PCR. Of around 15,000 clones detected, around 97% appear once; the ten largest clones hold less than 5%. V gave up 0 bases and J gave up 8 bases, with 13 bases separating them. Germline CDR1 reads LGHNA; CDR2 reads YNFKEQ. The CDR3 is 14 residues long. The origin of this receptor is a female patient aged 50 to 65 who had an allogeneic stem cell transplant from an unrelated donor, so T cells may come from the graft donor. Some clones in this sample may be carry-over from other donors' samples. The gene calls are TRBV4-2 and TRBJ1-2, with D perhaps matching TRBD1 (5 bases). The specimen comprised peripheral blood mononuclear cells, sampled 30 days after allogeneic stem cell transplant. CDR3 in DNA: TGTGCCAGCAGCCAAGATCAGCAGGGCCGGGGCTACACCTTC. Amino acid sequence: CASSQDQQGRGYTF.